This TCR beta chain came from a study of CD8 T cells in Susac syndrome. Trimming left V 4 bases short and J 5 bases short, with 11 bases between. The CDR3 is 14 residues long. Per the germline V gene, CDR1 is LGHDT and CDR2 is YNNKEL (reference sequence). From blood CD8+ and CD4+ T cells, the TCR beta chain was sequenced. TEMRA cells were enriched by FACS, while CD8+ and CD4+ T cells were obtained through a negative isolation that was performed magnetically. RNA was extracted with the RNeasy kit, and a quantity of roughly 0.45 to 1 ug was reverse transcribed using random hexamers. immunoSEQ multiplex PCR amplified TCR beta CDR3 across 54 Vbeta, 13 Jbeta. MiXCR, run by TCRdb on the immunoSEQ multiplex PCR reads, gives a single entry per CDR3 protein. Of 150,000 to 200,000 distinct CDR3 sequences listed, around 94% are singletons.

The receptor was derived from a human donor in good health. This sequence joins TRBV3-1 and TRBJ2-2; tentatively, D is TRBD2 (6 bases). The sequenced sample was CD4+ T cells from PBMCs. Here the CDR3 DNA reads TGTGCCAGCAGCCCCTCCGGGGGAACCGGGGAGCTGTTTTTT. Translated: CASSPSGGTGELFF.